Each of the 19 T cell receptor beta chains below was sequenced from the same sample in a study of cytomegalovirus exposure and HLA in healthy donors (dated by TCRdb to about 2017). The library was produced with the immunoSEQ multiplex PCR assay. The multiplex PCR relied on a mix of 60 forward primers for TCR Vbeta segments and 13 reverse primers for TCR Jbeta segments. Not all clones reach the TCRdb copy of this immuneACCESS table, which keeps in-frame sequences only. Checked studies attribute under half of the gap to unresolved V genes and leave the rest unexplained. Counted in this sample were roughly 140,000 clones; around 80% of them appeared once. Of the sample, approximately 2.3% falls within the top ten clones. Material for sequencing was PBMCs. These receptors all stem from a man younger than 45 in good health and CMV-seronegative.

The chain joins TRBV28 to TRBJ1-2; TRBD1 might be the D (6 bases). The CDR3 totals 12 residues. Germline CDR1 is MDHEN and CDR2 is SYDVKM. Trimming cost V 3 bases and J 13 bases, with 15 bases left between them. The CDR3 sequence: CASSLDSRGGTF. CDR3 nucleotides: TGTGCCAGCAGTTTGGACAGTAGGGGGGGCACCTTC.

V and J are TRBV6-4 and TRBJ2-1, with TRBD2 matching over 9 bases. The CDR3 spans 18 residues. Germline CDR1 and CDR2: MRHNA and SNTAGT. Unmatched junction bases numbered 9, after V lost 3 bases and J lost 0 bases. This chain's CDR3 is CASSEKGAGGHSYNEQFF. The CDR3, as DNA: TGTGCCAGCAGTGAGAAGGGCGCGGGGGGGCACTCCTACAATGAGCAGTTCTTC.

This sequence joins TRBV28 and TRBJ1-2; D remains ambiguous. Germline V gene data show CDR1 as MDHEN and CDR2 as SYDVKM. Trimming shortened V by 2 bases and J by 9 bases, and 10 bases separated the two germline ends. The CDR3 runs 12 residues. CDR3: CASSLVRSSYTF. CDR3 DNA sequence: TGTGCCAGCAGTTTAGTCAGGTCTAGCTACACCTTC.

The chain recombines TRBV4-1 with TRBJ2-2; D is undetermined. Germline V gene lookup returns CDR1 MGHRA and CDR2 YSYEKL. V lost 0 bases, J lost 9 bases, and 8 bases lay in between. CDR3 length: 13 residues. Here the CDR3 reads CASSQDAVRELFF. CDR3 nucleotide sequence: TGCGCCAGCAGCCAAGATGCAGTTAGGGAGCTGTTTTTT.

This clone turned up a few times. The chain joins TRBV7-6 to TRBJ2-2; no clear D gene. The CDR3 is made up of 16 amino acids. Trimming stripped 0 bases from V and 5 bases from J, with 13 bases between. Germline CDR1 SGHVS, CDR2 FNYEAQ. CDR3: CASSLAGRRRTGELFF. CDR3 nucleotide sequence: TGTGCCAGCAGCTTAGCGGGTAGGAGAAGGACCGGGGAGCTGTTTTTT.

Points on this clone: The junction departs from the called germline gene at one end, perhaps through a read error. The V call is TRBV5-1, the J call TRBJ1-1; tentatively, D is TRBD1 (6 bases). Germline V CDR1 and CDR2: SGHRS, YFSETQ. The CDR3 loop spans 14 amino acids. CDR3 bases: TGCGCCAGCAGCTTGGTGAGGGGGAACACTGAGGCTTTCTTT. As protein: CASSLVRGNTEAFF. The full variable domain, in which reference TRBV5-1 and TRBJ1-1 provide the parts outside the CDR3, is KAGVTQTPRYLIKTRGQQVTLSCSPISGHRSVSWYQQTPGQGLQFLFEYFSETQRNKGNFPGRFSGRQFSNSRSEMNVSTLELGDSALYLCASSLVRGNTEAFFGQGTRLTVV.

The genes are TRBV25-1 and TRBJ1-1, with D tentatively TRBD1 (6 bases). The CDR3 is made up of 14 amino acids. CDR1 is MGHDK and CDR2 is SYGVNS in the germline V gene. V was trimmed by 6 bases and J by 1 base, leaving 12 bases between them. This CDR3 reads CASSSTGSNTEAFF. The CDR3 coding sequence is TGTGCCAGCAGCAGTACAGGGTCGAACACTGAAGCTTTCTTT. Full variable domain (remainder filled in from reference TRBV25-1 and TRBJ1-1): EADIYQTPRYLVIGTGKKITLECSQTMGHDKMYWYQQDPGMELHLIHYSYGVNSTEKGDLSSESTVSRIRTEHFPLTLESARPSHTSQYLCASSSTGSNTEAFFGQGTRLTVV.

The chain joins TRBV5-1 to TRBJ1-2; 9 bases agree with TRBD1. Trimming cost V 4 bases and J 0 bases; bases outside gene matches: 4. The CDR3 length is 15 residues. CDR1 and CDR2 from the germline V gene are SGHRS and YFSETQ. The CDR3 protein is CASSRTGAANYGYTF. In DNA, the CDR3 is TGCGCCAGCAGCAGGACAGGGGCCGCTAACTATGGCTACACCTTC.

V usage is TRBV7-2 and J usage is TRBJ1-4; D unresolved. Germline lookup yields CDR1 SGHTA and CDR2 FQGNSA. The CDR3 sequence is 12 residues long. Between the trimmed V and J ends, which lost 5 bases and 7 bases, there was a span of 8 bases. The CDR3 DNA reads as TGTGCCAGCAGCCGGGAAGTTGAAAAACTGTTTTTT. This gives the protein CASSREVEKLFF.

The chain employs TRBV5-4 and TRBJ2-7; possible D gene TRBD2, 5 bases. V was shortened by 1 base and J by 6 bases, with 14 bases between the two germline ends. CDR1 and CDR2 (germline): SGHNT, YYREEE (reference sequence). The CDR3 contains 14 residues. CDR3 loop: CASSLTRYSTEQYF. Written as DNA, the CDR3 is TGTGCCAGCAGCTTGACTAGATACTCGACCGAGCAGTACTTC.

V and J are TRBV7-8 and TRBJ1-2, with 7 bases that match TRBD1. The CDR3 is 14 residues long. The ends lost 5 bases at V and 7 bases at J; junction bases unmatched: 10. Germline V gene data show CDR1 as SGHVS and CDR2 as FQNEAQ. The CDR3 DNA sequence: TGTGCCAGCAGCCGCGACAGGGTAGATAGTGGCTACACCTTC. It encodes CASSRDRVDSGYTF.

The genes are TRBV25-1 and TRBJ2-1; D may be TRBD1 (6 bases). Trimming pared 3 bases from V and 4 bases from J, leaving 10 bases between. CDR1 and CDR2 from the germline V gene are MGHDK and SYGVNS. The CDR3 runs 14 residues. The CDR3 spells CASSDGQPYNEQFF. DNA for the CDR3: TGTGCCAGCAGTGATGGACAGCCTTACAATGAGCAGTTCTTC.

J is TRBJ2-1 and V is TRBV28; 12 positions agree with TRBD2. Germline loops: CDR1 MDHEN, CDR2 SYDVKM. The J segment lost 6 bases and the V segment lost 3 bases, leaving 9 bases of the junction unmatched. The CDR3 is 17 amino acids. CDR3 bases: TGTGCCAGCAGTTTGCCCCTAGCGGGAGGGGTTGGCAATGAGCAGTTCTTC. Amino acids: CASSLPLAGGVGNEQFF.

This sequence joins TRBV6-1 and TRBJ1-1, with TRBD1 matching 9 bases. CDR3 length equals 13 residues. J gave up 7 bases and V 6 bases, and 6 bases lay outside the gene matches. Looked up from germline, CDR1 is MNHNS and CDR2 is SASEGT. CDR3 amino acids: CASSLWGQGEAFF. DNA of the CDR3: TGTGCCAGCAGCCTCTGGGGACAGGGTGAAGCTTTCTTT.

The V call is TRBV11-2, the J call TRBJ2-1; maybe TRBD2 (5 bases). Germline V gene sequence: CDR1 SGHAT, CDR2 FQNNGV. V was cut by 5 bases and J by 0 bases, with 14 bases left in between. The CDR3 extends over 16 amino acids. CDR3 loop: CASSPPGMSSYNEQFF. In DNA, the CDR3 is TGTGCCAGCAGCCCTCCGGGAATGAGCTCCTACAATGAGCAGTTCTTC.

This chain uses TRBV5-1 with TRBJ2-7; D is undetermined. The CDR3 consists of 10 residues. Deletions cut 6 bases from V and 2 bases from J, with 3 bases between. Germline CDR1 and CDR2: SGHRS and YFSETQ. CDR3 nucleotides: TGCGCCAGCATTACCTACGAGCAGTACTTC. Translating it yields CASITYEQYF.

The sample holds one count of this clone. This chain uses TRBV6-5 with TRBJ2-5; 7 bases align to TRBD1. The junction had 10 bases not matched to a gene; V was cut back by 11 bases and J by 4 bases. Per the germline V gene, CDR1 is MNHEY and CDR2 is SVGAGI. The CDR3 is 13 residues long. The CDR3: CAVNRGFGETQYF. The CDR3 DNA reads TGTGCCGTGAACAGGGGTTTTGGAGAGACCCAGTACTTC.

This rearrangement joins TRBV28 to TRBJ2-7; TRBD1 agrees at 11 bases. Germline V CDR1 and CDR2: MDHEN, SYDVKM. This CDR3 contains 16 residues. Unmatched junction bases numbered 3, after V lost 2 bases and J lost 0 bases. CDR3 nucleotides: TGTGCCAGCAGTTTAGGGACAGGGGGATACTCCTACGAGCAGTACTTC. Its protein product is CASSLGTGGYSYEQYF.

The CDR3 loop reads CASSDRGPTEAFF. The CDR3, as DNA: TGTGCCAGTAGTGACAGGGGCCCTACTGAAGCTTTCTTT. V gene TRBV6-5 combines with J gene TRBJ1-1; 8 bases match TRBD1. Germline CDR1 reads MNHEY; CDR2 reads SVGAGI. The CDR3 contains 13 residues. With 9 bases clipped from V and 5 bases from J, the junction kept 8 bases outside the gene matches.